This T cell receptor beta chain appears in the sequencing data of a study of blood T cell repertoires in COVID-19. V lost 4 bases, J lost 2 bases, and 12 bases lay in between. Germline V CDR1 and CDR2: SGHRS, YFSETQ. The CDR3 spans 14 residues. The repertoire was sequenced with immunoSEQ multiplex PCR; TCRdb's copy has only in-frame clones and lacks some. The sample records roughly 84,000 clones, around four fifths being singletons. The material sequenced was peripheral blood. The receptor was isolated from a man at least 80 years old with active or convalescent COVID-19. V is TRBV5-1 and J is TRBJ1-1, with D tentatively TRBD1 (6 bases). As DNA, the CDR3 is TGCGCCAGCAGCGTAGGACAGTTAAACACTGAAGCTTTCTTT. This gives the protein CASSVGQLNTEAFF.